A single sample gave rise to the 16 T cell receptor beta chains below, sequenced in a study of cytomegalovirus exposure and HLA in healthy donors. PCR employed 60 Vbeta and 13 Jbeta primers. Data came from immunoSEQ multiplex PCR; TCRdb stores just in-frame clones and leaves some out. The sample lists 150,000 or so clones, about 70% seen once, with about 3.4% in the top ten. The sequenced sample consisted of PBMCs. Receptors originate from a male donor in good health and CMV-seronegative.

CDR3 amino acids: CASSLTGDYGYTF. DNA for the CDR3: TGTGCCAGCAGCCTCACAGGGGACTATGGCTACACCTTC. This chain uses TRBV7-2 with TRBJ1-2, with 7 positions matching TRBD1. V trimming: 5 bases; J trimming: 3 bases; junction bases outside the gene matches: 3. From germline, CDR1 is SGHTA and CDR2 FQGNSA. CDR3 length: 13 amino acids.

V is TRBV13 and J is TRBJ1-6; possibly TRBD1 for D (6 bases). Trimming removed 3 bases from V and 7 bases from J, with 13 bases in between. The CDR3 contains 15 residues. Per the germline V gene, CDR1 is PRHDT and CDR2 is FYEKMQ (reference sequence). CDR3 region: CASSFVDRANSPLHF. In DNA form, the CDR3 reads TGTGCCAGCAGCTTCGTGGACAGAGCAAATTCACCCCTCCACTTT.

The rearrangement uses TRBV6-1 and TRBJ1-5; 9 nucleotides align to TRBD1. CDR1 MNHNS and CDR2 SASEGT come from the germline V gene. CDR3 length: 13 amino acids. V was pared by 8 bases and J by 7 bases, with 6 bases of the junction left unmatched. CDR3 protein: CASLQGARQPQHF. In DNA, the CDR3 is TGTGCCAGCTTACAGGGGGCCCGACAGCCCCAGCATTTT.

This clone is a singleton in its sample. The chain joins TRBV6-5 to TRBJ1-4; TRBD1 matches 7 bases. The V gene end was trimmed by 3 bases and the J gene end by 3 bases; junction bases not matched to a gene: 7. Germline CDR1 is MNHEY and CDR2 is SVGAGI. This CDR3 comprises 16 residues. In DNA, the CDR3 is TGTGCCAGCAGTTATGGGGGCACAGGGGCTAATGAAAAACTGTTTTTT. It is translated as CASSYGGTGANEKLFF.

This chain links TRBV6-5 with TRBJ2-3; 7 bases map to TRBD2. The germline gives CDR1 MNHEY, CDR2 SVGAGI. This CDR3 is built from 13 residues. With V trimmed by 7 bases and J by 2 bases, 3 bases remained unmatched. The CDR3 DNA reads TGTGCCAGCACCAGCGGGAACACAGATACGCAGTATTTT. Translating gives CASTSGNTDTQYF.

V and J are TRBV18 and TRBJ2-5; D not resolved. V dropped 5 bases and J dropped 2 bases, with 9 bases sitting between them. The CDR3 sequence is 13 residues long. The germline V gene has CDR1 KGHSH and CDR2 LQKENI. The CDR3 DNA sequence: TGTGCCAGCTCAAAGAGTTTTCAAGAGACCCAGTACTTC. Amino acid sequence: CASSKSFQETQYF.

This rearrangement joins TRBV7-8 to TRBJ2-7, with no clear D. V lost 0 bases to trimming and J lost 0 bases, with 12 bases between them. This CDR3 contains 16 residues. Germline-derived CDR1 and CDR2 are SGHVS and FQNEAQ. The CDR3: CASSLASTLPSYEQYF. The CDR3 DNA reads TGTGCCAGCAGCTTAGCTTCGACTTTACCCTCCTACGAGCAGTACTTC.

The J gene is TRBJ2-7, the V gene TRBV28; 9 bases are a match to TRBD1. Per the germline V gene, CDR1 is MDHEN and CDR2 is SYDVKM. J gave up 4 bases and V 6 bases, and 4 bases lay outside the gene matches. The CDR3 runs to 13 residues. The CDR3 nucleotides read TGTGCCAGCAGCGGACAGGGGCTTTACGAGCAGTACTTC. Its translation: CASSGQGLYEQYF.

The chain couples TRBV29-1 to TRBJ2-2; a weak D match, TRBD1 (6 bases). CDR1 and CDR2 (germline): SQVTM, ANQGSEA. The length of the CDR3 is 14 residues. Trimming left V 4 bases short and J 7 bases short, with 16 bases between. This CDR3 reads CSVGQAQTGGELFF. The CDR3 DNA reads TGCAGCGTTGGACAGGCCCAAACTGGCGGGGAGCTGTTTTTT.

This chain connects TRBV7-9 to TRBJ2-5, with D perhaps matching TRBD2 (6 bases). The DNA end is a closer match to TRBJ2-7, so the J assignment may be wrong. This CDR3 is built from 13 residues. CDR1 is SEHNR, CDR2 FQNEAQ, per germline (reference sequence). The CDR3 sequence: CASRAGSSYEQYF. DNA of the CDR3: TGTGCCTCTCGGGCGGGGAGCTCCTACGAGCAGTACTTC.

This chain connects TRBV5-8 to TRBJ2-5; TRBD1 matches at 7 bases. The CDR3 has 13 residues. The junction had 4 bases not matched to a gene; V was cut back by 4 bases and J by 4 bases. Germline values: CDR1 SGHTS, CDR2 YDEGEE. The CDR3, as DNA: TGTGCCAGCAGCCCGGGACAGCGAGAGACCCAGTACTTC. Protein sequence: CASSPGQRETQYF.

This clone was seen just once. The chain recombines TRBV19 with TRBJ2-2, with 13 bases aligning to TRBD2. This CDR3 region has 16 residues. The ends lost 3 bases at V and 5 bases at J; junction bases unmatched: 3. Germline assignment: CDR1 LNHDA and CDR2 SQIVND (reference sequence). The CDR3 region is CASSMGLAGPTGELFF. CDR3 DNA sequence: TGTGCCAGTAGTATGGGACTAGCGGGACCTACCGGGGAGCTGTTTTTT.

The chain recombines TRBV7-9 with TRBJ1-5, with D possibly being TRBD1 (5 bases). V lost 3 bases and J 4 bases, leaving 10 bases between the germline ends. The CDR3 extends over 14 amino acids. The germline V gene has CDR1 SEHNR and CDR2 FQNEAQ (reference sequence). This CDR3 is CASSFDSTNQPQHF. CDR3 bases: TGTGCCAGCAGCTTCGACAGCACAAATCAGCCCCAGCATTTT.

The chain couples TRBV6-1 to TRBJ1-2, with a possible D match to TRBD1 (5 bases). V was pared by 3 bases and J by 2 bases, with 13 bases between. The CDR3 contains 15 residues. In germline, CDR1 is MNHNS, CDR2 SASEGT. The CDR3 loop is CASSEPRVTNYGYTF. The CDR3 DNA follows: TGTGCCAGCAGTGAGCCCAGGGTCACCAACTATGGCTACACCTTC.

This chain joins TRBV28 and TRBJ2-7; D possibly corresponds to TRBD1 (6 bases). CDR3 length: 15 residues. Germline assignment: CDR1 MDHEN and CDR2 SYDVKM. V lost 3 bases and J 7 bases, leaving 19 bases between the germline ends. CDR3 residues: CASSFQELTGIEQYF. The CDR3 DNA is TGTGCCAGCAGTTTCCAGGAACTTACAGGGATTGAGCAGTACTTC.

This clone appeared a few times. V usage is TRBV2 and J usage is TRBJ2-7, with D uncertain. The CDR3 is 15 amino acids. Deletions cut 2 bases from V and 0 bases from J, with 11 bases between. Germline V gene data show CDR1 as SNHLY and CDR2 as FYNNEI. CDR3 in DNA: TGTGCCAGCAGTGAATCCCTACCATCCTCCTACGAGCAGTACTTC. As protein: CASSESLPSSYEQYF.